This T cell receptor beta chain was recorded in a study of T cell responses to AZD1222 COVID-19 vaccine. Turning to the study itself: Some second doses came at about 4 weeks and others at about 12 weeks; these were pooled. Study-wide results and caveats: Sampling that yielded the repertoires occurred only after the peak T cell response. Distributed over spike, vaccine-associated CD4 TCRs predominated at 160-218 and 743-854. It should be noted that donors were predominantly white British and more often female, and clonal diversity was possibly underestimated.

Trimming pared 2 bases from V and 6 bases from J, leaving 7 bases between. Germline loops: CDR1 GTSNPN, CDR2 SVGIG (reference sequence). CDR3 length: 11 residues. Note on this clone: Its antigen is currently unknown.

Some clones are missing from TCRdb's copy, which holds only in-frame ones; the method was immunoSEQ multiplex PCR. Of 130,000 to 150,000 clones detected, roughly nine tenths appear once; the ten largest clones hold around 1.5%. The V call is TRBV30, the J call TRBJ1-1; no definite D call. The material was peripheral blood, obtained on day 0 of AZD1222 vaccination. The source of this sequence is an adult in good health. The CDR3 sequence: CAWSRSAEAFF. CDR3 nucleotides: TGTGCCTGGAGTCGTTCAGCTGAAGCTTTCTTT.